This T cell receptor (beta chain) was identified in a study of control samples from healthy donors and cancer patients. With 3 bases removed from V and 3 bases from J, the gap between germline ends came to 11 bases. The germline V gene has CDR1 MDHEN and CDR2 SYDVKM. The CDR3 covers 14 residues. Some clones are missing from TCRdb's copy, which holds only in-frame ones; the method was immunoSEQ multiplex PCR. Among fewer than 200,000 clones listed, around 89% were seen once. This receptor was identified in a woman aged 45-59 years in good health. Sequenced sample: blood. This chain joins TRBV28 and TRBJ1-2; the D gene is possibly TRBD1 (5 bases). CDR3 sequence reads: CASSFLGGDYGYTF. The CDR3, as DNA: TGTGCCAGCAGTTTTTTGGGGGGGGACTATGGCTACACCTTC.